This T cell receptor (gamma chain) was sequenced during a study of intestinal T cells in coeliac disease (TCRdb year 2020). General notes on the study: In the TRG cohort, coeliac patients were much younger than controls, with a mean age of roughly 15 years compared with 45 to 70 years. The TCR-delta (TRD) cohort comprised duodenal biopsies from approximately 10 coeliac disease patients and approximately 10 non-coeliac controls. A second, larger TCR-gamma (TRG) cohort comprised duodenal biopsies from a few dozen coeliac disease patients and 21 non-coeliac controls.

The protocol used for the library was multiplex PCR. Sequencing relied on an Ion Torrent PGM. TRG repertoires were amplified from 200 ng of biopsy DNA using the LymphoTrack kit, whose primers carry Illumina adapters. TRG amplicons were purified with AMPure XP beads, quantified on a 2100 Bioanalyzer, and pooled equimolarly. TRG libraries were sequenced on an Ion PGM instrument. For the original study's pipeline: FastX discarded any read in which over 10% of nucleotides had a quality score below the third quartile for that patient. IMGT/HighV-QUEST was used to align reads in order to assign V, D and J genes, locate CDR3 regions and judge functionality. Sequences were converted to amino acids, and every sequence predicted to be non-functional was removed. CDR3s were split into kmers with and without positional annotation, PCA was performed on kmer frequencies, and samples were clustered using all 1023 combinations of PCs 1-10. Classification was validated by leave-one-out cross-validation, in which parameters were re-optimised on the remaining samples each time. Shannon diversity was calculated with the vegan R package from repeated random subsamples, each the size of the lowest read count. TCRdb reran clone calling on the public reads with CATT; rows sharing one DNA sequence were then combined. The V and J calls were determined by TCRdb, not by the authors. In this sample the table shows 620 or so gamma-chain clones, about 53% of which occur a single time. The top ten constitute approximately 18% of the sample.

Summary of the overall study and its limitations: The coeliac group and the control group were significantly different in age, but an analysis split by age did not give significant classification. Repeated CDR3 amino acid sequences could not be distinguished from PCR duplicates. Clustering based on TRG put 51 of 54 biopsies (roughly 94%) in the right class, and the reported leave-one-out accuracy was roughly 90%. FFPE-derived DNA was found to be relatively degraded, and loss of a proportion of TCR sequences in each sample was likely caused by this degradation. In training, clustering based on TRD kmers put every one of the 22 biopsies in the right class, and the leave-one-out accuracy was reported as 91%.

Worth noting for this clone: Its antigen has not been determined. No base-level quality is on record; no much larger clone is a single base apart.

Genomic DNA was extracted with the QIAamp DNA FFPE tissue kit from ten 5-um FFPE scrolls per case. To test whether coeliac disease can be classified from the TCR repertoire, the study used fully anonymised formalin-fixed paraffin-embedded duodenal biopsies that were not needed for diagnosis. Based on the germline V gene, the CDR1 and CDR2 sequences are EGSNGY and YDSYNSKV. Reading from cysteine to phenylalanine, the CDR3 counts 14 amino acids. The sequence is cut down to CDR3 DNA, 42 bases in frame from base 1. Trimming removed 11 bases from V and 3 bases from J; the gene matches leave 12 bases unexplained.

This sequence originates from a human donor with celiac disease. Sample: a duodenal biopsy. This chain is built from TRGV2 and TRGJP2. The CDR3 region has the sequence CANLREGSDWIKTF. The sequence in DNA is TGTGCCAACCTGCGGGAAGGTAGTGATTGGATCAAGACGTTT.